Below are 24 T cell receptor beta chains sequenced from a single sample in a study of CD8+ T cells in alopecia areata. RNA, once extracted, was reverse transcribed into cDNA for use as the sequencing template. Repertoires were generated with immunoSEQ multiplex PCR, while TCRdb's copy carries only in-frame clones and drops some. The profile shows approximately 100,000 clones, 55% of them singletons. The source material was CD4+ T cells sorted from blood. Receptors were obtained from a human donor in good health.

V is TRBV6-5 and J is TRBJ2-5, with 8 bases fitting TRBD1. Trimming took 0 bases from V and 9 from J; bases not matched to a gene: 6. This CDR3 region has 14 residues. Germline V lookup: CDR1 MNHEY, CDR2 SVGAGI. CDR3 in amino acids: CASSYSTTDRAQYF. The CDR3 nucleotides are TGTGCCAGCAGTTACTCGACAACGGACAGGGCCCAGTACTTC.

The chain links TRBV27 to TRBJ1-6, with D possibly matching TRBD1 (5 bases). CDR1 and CDR2 (germline): MNHEY, SMNVEV (reference sequence). The length of the CDR3 is 14 residues. V gave up 0 bases and J gave up 10 bases, with 10 bases separating them. CDR3: CASSLSSRDSPLHF. The CDR3 DNA is TGTGCCAGCAGTTTATCGTCGAGGGACTCACCCCTCCACTTT.

Comments on this clone: A read error may explain this, as a much larger clone is one base away. The gene calls are TRBV5-1 and TRBJ1-1; D call uncertain. CDR1 is SGHRS, CDR2 YFSETQ, per germline. Trimming removed 0 bases from V and 7 bases from J, with 7 bases in between. This CDR3 has 12 amino acids. CDR3 nucleotides: TGCGCCAGCAGCTTGGTACAGCTTGAAGCTTTCTTT. It yields the protein CASSLVQLEAFF. The full variable domain, rest sourced from reference TRBV5-1 and TRBJ1-1, is KAGVTQTPRYLIKTRGQQVTLSCSPISGHRSVSWYQQTPGQGLQFLFEYFSETQRNKGNFPGRFSGRQFSNSRSEMNVSTLELGDSALYLCASSLVQLEAFFGQGTRLTVV.

This clone was counted a few times. The chain carries TRBV7-6 and TRBJ1-5; TRBD1 agrees at 10 bases. The ends lost 3 bases at V and 7 bases at J; junction bases unmatched: 3. CDR3 length equals 14 residues. Germline assignment: CDR1 SGHVS and CDR2 FNYEAQ. In nucleotides, the CDR3 is TGTGCCAGCAGCTTGGACAGGGGGGAGCAGCCCCAGCATTTT. Translating it yields CASSLDRGEQPQHF.

The chain joins TRBV5-4 to TRBJ1-2; 11 bases fit TRBD1. V shed 4 bases and J 8 bases; nucleotides not matched to a gene: 7. Germline assignment: CDR1 SGHNT and CDR2 YYREEE (reference sequence). This CDR3 region has 14 residues. CDR3 bases: TGTGCCAGCAGCCCCGGACAGGGGGCGCGCGGCTACACCTTC. Protein product: CASSPGQGARGYTF.

The rearrangement uses TRBV2 and TRBJ2-7, with 9 positions matching TRBD1. Germline V gene lookup returns CDR1 SNHLY and CDR2 FYNNEI. The V segment lost 2 bases and the J segment 2 bases; nucleotides outside the gene matches: 4. The CDR3 sequence is 15 residues long. CDR3 residues: CASSESGTGPYEQYF. The DNA for the CDR3 is TGTGCCAGCAGTGAAAGCGGGACAGGGCCCTACGAGCAGTACTTC.

The V and J genes are TRBV4-3 and TRBJ1-2; D not certain. The CDR3 loop spans 15 amino acids. Germline CDR1 reads LGHNA; CDR2 reads YSLEER. V was pared by 1 base and J by 7 bases, with 16 bases between. CDR3 nucleotide sequence: TGCGCCAGCAGCCAAGCATTGCGGGGTTCGGGTGGCTACACCTTC. Amino acids: CASSQALRGSGGYTF.

The V gene is TRBV19, the J gene TRBJ2-7, with D possibly TRBD1 on 6 matching bases. CDR1 LNHDA and CDR2 SQIVND come from the germline V gene (reference sequence). The CDR3 extends over 14 amino acids. Trimming stripped 4 bases from V and 3 bases from J, with 13 bases between. The CDR3 region is CASSTNATGYEQYF. The CDR3, as DNA: TGTGCCAGTAGTACCAATGCGACAGGCTACGAGCAGTACTTC.

V is TRBV14 and J is TRBJ1-6; D gene unclear. Germline V gene lookup returns CDR1 SGHDN and CDR2 FVKESK. V shed 4 bases and J shed 10 bases, with 14 bases lying between them. This CDR3 is built from 14 residues. CDR3 protein: CASSPRSVWSPLHF. The CDR3 region has the DNA TGTGCCAGCAGCCCACGATCGGTATGGTCACCCCTCCACTTT.

The V call is TRBV4-2, the J call TRBJ2-5, with a possible D match to TRBD2 (5 bases). Trimming stripped 2 bases from V and 7 bases from J, with 17 bases between. CDR3 length equals 15 residues. Germline CDR1 is LGHNA and CDR2 is YNFKEQ. In DNA, the CDR3 is TGTGCCAGCAGCCAATCAGGCCGGGGTATAGTGACCCAGTACTTC. As protein: CASSQSGRGIVTQYF.

This clone was detected a few times. J is TRBJ2-1 and V is TRBV9; TRBD1 matches 8 bases. V gave up 3 bases and J gave up 9 bases; unmatched junction bases: 11. The length of the CDR3 is 15 residues. CDR1 and CDR2 (germline): SGDLS, YYNGEE. Written as DNA, the CDR3 is TGTGCCAGCAGCGCCCGCGACAGGGGAAGTGGTGAGCAGTTCTTC. Its translation: CASSARDRGSGEQFF.

There are a few counts of this clone. The V gene is TRBV29-1, the J gene TRBJ2-3; no clear D. V lost 7 bases and J lost 7, with 9 bases in between. The CDR3 length is 10 residues. CDR1 and CDR2 (germline): SQVTM, ANQGSEA. As DNA, the CDR3 is TGCAGCGCGATGCAACATACGCAGTATTTT. Protein sequence: CSAMQHTQYF.

On this clone: A read error may explain this, as a much larger clone is one base away. The CDR3, as DNA: TGTGCCAGCAGTAGACTAGCGGGGATACACCAAGAGACCCAGTACTTC. Residues: CASSRLAGIHQETQYF. The chain is built from TRBV5-6 and TRBJ2-5, with 11 bases fitting TRBD2. V was clipped by 5 bases and J by 0 bases; unmatched bases: 6. The CDR3 runs 16 residues. The germline V gene has CDR1 SGHDT and CDR2 YYEEEE.

V is TRBV29-1 and J is TRBJ1-2; 7 positions agree with TRBD1. The CDR3 consists of 11 residues. From germline, CDR1 is SQVTM and CDR2 ANQGSEA. After removal of 7 bases from V and 6 bases from J, the junction contained 5 bases not matched to a gene. CDR3 in amino acids: CSAPTGNGYTF. CDR3 in DNA: TGCAGCGCCCCGACAGGGAATGGCTACACCTTC.

This chain connects TRBV6-5 to TRBJ1-4, with 7 positions matching TRBD1. The junction had 11 bases not matched to a gene; V was cut back by 6 bases and J by 10 bases. This CDR3 is built from 14 residues. The germline V gene encodes CDR1 MNHEY and CDR2 SVGAGI. This CDR3 is CASRPQGKVAKLFF. The CDR3 bases are TGTGCCAGCAGGCCACAGGGGAAAGTGGCAAAACTGTTTTTT.

The chain carries TRBV7-8 and TRBJ1-4; D gene ambiguous. V dropped 1 base and J dropped 8 bases, with 5 bases sitting between them. The germline V gene has CDR1 SGHVS and CDR2 FQNEAQ. The CDR3 is 12 amino acids. For the CDR3, the DNA is TGTGCCAGCAGCTTAGTAAAAGAAAAACTGTTTTTT. It specifies CASSLVKEKLFF.

This chain links TRBV4-2 with TRBJ1-2; D remains unclear. The CDR3 totals 15 residues. Trimming took 0 bases from V and 5 from J, leaving 13 bases between them. Germline values: CDR1 LGHNA, CDR2 YNFKEQ. CDR3 amino acids: CASSQDLHTLYGYTF. The CDR3 DNA is TGTGCCAGCAGCCAAGATTTACATACACTTTATGGCTACACCTTC.

The chain links TRBV29-1 to TRBJ1-2, with D possibly TRBD1 on 6 matching bases. The CDR3 length is 14 residues. The V gene lost 5 bases and the J gene lost 0 bases, with 13 bases spanning the gap. Germline CDR1 and CDR2: SQVTM and ANQGSEA. CDR3 nucleotides: TGCAGCGTTCCAACAGGGTCGGCTAACTATGGCTACACCTTC. This codes for CSVPTGSANYGYTF.

This chain connects TRBV2 to TRBJ1-6; 9 bases fit TRBD1. Germline values: CDR1 SNHLY, CDR2 FYNNEI. Trimming cost V 11 bases and J 7 bases; bases outside gene matches: 3. The CDR3 runs 12 residues. The CDR3 region has the DNA TGTGCCGGAGGGACAGGGAATTCACCCCTCCACTTT. Translated: CAGGTGNSPLHF.

The J gene is TRBJ2-5, the V gene TRBV29-1, with 13 nucleotides matching TRBD2. CDR3 length equals 16 residues. CDR1 is SQVTM and CDR2 is ANQGSEA in the germline V gene. Trimming took 4 bases from V and 5 from J; bases not matched to a gene: 10. CDR3 residues: CSVVGPRLAGGETQYF. The DNA for the CDR3 is TGCAGCGTTGTTGGCCCACGACTAGCGGGGGGTGAGACCCAGTACTTC.

The V gene is TRBV19, the J gene TRBJ2-6, with D possibly TRBD1 on 6 matching bases. In germline, CDR1 is LNHDA, CDR2 SQIVND (reference sequence). Trimming pared 6 bases from V and 0 bases from J, leaving 9 bases between. The CDR3 extends over 15 amino acids. The CDR3 bases are TGTGCCAGTAGGGGACACCGCTCTGGGGCCAACGTCCTGACTTTC. Encoded protein: CASRGHRSGANVLTF.

This clone has a handful of counts. The chain has TRBV2 and TRBJ2-7; no firm D call. Germline V gene lookup returns CDR1 SNHLY and CDR2 FYNNEI. The CDR3 has 11 amino acids. V dropped 4 bases and J dropped 7 bases, with 8 bases sitting between them. CDR3 nucleotide sequence: TGTGCCAGCAGTGTGGTAGGGGAGCAGTACTTC. Translated, it gives CASSVVGEQYF.

This clone was seen a few times. The chain couples TRBV29-1 to TRBJ2-7, with 7 bases that match TRBD2. The length of the CDR3 is 15 residues. CDR1 and CDR2 (germline): SQVTM, ANQGSEA. The trim removed 6 bases at V and 8 bases at J, leaving 19 bases unmatched. CDR3 DNA sequence: TGCAGCGTGGGAGCGGACTACTCCGGGGGGTCGAAGCAGTACTTC. Its protein is CSVGADYSGGSKQYF.

The chain is built from TRBV29-1 and TRBJ2-1; 14 nucleotides line up with TRBD2. This CDR3 is built from 15 residues. The germline CDR1 and CDR2 sequences are SQVTM and ANQGSEA. Trimming cost V 5 bases and J 8 bases; bases outside gene matches: 8. This chain's CDR3 is CSVRLAGGRIDEQFF. The DNA for the CDR3 is TGCAGCGTTAGACTAGCGGGGGGGCGCATTGATGAGCAGTTCTTC.